The clone carrying this T cell receptor (beta chain) has more than one count but fewer than ten. Antigen unknown. The CDR3 regions of TCR beta were amplified from RNA transcripts. First-round RT-PCR of the TCR CDR3 relied on the HTBI primer set. A single record per CDR3 protein comes from TCRdb applying MiXCR to the multiplex PCR reads. The sample includes 550,000 to 700,000 distinct CDR3 sequences, 35% to 55% seen only once; the top ten take 19%. V lost 4 bases to trimming and J lost 1 base, with 7 bases between them. This CDR3 spans 12 amino acids. Germline V gene data show CDR1 as SQVTM and CDR2 as ANQGSEA. This entry comes from a study of T cells in Graves' hyperthyroidism and ophthalmopathy. Exclusion of patients followed from uncontrolled infection, other autoimmune disease, pregnancy or lactation. In making diagnoses, clinical symptoms, serum thyroxine and TRAb, thyroid ultrasound and orbital computed tomography were all used.

Study results and limitations: The majority of expanded thyroid clonotypes above 0.001 also appeared in blood.

Material for sequencing was peripheral blood or thyroid tissue (not recorded which). This chain uses TRBV29-1 with TRBJ1-1; D is ambiguous. This TCR came from an adult woman with Graves' disease, either hyperthyroidism or ophthalmopathy (not recorded which). The CDR3 loop reads CSVGVKNTEAFF. The DNA of the CDR3 is TGCAGCGTTGGGGTGAAGAACACTGAAGCTTTCTTT.